The 21 T cell receptor beta chains below come from one sample, sequenced in a study of tumor-infiltrating lymphocytes in primary liver carcinoma. From 20-30 mg of unsorted bulk tissue, DNA and RNA were co-extracted together. The researchers produced TCR beta cDNA from 450 to 600 ng total RNA with a constant-region primer. Library construction for TCR beta comprised three nested multiplex PCR rounds performed with slightly modified ARM-PCR. The first two PCR rounds, roughly 9 cycles each, used TRBV1-TRBV30 forward primers and a C-beta reverse primer. TCRdb re-analysed the multiplex PCR reads in MiXCR, keeping a single row per CDR3 protein. The sample has 45,000 to 65,000 distinct CDR3 sequences; around 77% are singletons. The specimen sequenced was liver tumor tissue from sampling region 5. Regarding subset: tumor region T5, tumor centre. The receptors originated from a man between 40 and 49 years old with primary liver carcinoma and hepatitis B virus infection.

About this clonotype itself: The junction does not match germline at one end; this may be a read error. V and J are TRBV5-1 and TRBJ2-3; the D is unclear. The CDR3 length is 15 residues. The germline V gene encodes CDR1 SGHRS and CDR2 YFSETQ. The CDR3 coding sequence is TGCGCCAACAGCTTGGCCAGCGCTAGCACAGATACGCAGTATTTT. Encoded protein: CANSLASASTDTQYF.

With regard to this clonotype: The CDR3 end shows no conserved phenylalanine or tryptophan, and so a read error is likely. CDR3 protein: CSVELGQGQPQHL. Here the CDR3 DNA reads TGCAGCGTTGAACTGGGACAGGGTCAGCCCCAGCATCTC. The V and J genes are TRBV29-1 and TRBJ1-5; 9 positions match TRBD1. Germline V gene lookup returns CDR1 SQVTM and CDR2 ANQGSEA. V shed 2 bases and J 6 bases; nucleotides not matched to a gene: 2. The CDR3 is 13 residues long.

In its sample, this clonotype was seen once. A read error may produce the germline difference seen at one junction end. The V call is TRBV4-3, the J call TRBJ1-1, with D perhaps TRBD1 (6 bases). The length of the CDR3 is 13 residues. The germline gives CDR1 LGHNA, CDR2 YSLEER. CDR3: CASSQGGNTKAFF. In DNA, the CDR3 is TGCGCCAGCAGTCAAGGGGGGAACACTAAAGCTTTCTTT.

This clonotype occurred a few times. One end of the junction fails to match germline, which may point to a read error. V gene TRBV12-3 or TRBV12-4 combines with J gene TRBJ2-5; no clear D. CDR3 size: 13 residues. The CDR3 DNA is TGTGCCAGTAGTTTAATAATGGGAGAGACCCAGTACTTC. This translates into CASSLIMGETQYF.

The V gene is TRBV20-1, the J gene TRBJ2-5; no clear D gene. V was trimmed by 8 bases and J by 5 bases, leaving 15 bases between them. The CDR3 sequence is 12 residues long. CDR1 is DFQATT and CDR2 is SNEGSKA in the germline V gene (reference sequence). Here the CDR3 reads CSIHGSRETQYF. The CDR3 DNA sequence: TGCAGTATCCACGGGTCACGGGAGACCCAGTACTTC.

This clonotype occurred once. The CDR3 spells CLSSPRLGVGTEAFF. The CDR3 DNA sequence: TGTCTCAGCAGCCCCAGACTTGGAGTAGGCACTGAAGCTTTCTTT. The chain has TRBV14 and TRBJ1-1; D gene ambiguous. CDR3 length: 15 amino acids. Germline V lookup: CDR1 SGHDN, CDR2 FVKESK.

The rearrangement links TRBV29-1 to TRBJ2-4, with D tentatively TRBD2 (5 bases). Deletions cut 8 bases from V and 4 bases from J, with 24 bases between. CDR3 length: 16 amino acids. Germline V gene data show CDR1 as SQVTM and CDR2 as ANQGSEA. The CDR3 DNA reads as TGCAGCTTTGTTGCCCTAAGCCGGCTAGCTAAAAACATTCAGTACTTC. Amino acid sequence: CSFVALSRLAKNIQYF.

Points on this clonotype: The conserved final phenylalanine or tryptophan is absent from the CDR3, which likely points to a read error. Because the CDR3's place on the DNA is in doubt, the DNA is left out and the CDR3 is given as listed by TCRdb. The rearrangement uses TRBV11-1 and TRBJ2-2. The CDR3 totals 13 residues, both ends included. Germline CDR1 is SGHAT and CDR2 is FQDESV (reference sequence). The CDR3 sequence is CASSFCDTGELFS.

As regards this clonotype: One end of the junction fails to match germline, which may point to a read error. V gene TRBV11-2 combines with J gene TRBJ2-5; TRBD1 matches 9 bases. Germline V gene sequence: CDR1 SGHAT, CDR2 FQNNGV. The CDR3 runs 15 residues. CDR3 nucleotides: TGTGCCAGAAGCTCGGGACAGGGATCCCAAGGGACTCAGTACTTC. Encoded protein: CARSSGQGSQGTQYF.

This chain uses TRBV4-1 with TRBJ2-1; TRBD2 matches at 7 bases. CDR1 MGHRA and CDR2 YSYEKL come from the germline V gene. The CDR3 runs 19 residues. Trimming took 0 bases from V and 16 from J; bases not matched to a gene: 27. The CDR3 DNA follows: TGCGCCAGCAGCCAAGACCGAGGAGGGAGGGCCACGGTTCGCAATGAGCTCTTCTTC. It codes for CASSQDRGGRATVRNELFF.

V and J are TRBV6-5 and TRBJ2-5, with D possibly matching TRBD2 (5 bases). Looked up from germline, CDR1 is MNHEY and CDR2 is SVGAGI. V was cut by 6 bases and J by 5 bases, with 10 bases left in between. The CDR3 runs to 12 residues. DNA for the CDR3: TGTGCCAGCAGCTCCCGAGGGGAGACCCAGTACTTC. Protein product: CASSSRGETQYF.

In regard to this clonotype: Since no conserved phenylalanine or tryptophan closes the CDR3, a read error is the likely cause. Because the CDR3's place on the DNA is in doubt, the DNA is left out and the CDR3 is given as listed by TCRdb. The rearrangement uses TRBV28 and TRBJ2-7; TRBD1, as called in the table, went unchecked against the DNA. The CDR3 has 13 residues if both end residues are counted. Germline V gene data show CDR1 as MDHEN and CDR2 as SYDVKM. The CDR3 reads CASDPETPTLRYL.

Worth noting for this clonotype: The junction and the germline gene differ at one end; a read error may be behind it. The J gene is TRBJ2-7, the V gene TRBV7-9; D is perhaps TRBD1 (7 bases). This CDR3 is built from 12 residues. The germline gives CDR1 SEHNR, CDR2 FQNEAQ (reference sequence). DNA for the CDR3: TGTGCTAGCGGCCAGGGACAGAGCGAGCGGTACTTC. It yields the protein CASGQGQSERYF.

Points on this clonotype: The junction does not match germline at one end; this may be a read error. The rearrangement links TRBV11-1 to TRBJ2-1; 9 bases align to TRBD2. The CDR3 length is 18 residues. CDR1 is SGHAT and CDR2 is FQDESV in the germline V gene (reference sequence). CDR3 protein: CDSSLYCSAGGSYIEQFF. CDR3 in DNA: TGTGACAGCAGCTTATACTGCTCTGCGGGAGGGTCCTACATTGAGCAGTTCTTC. The whole variable domain, remainder taken from reference TRBV11-1 and TRBJ2-1, is EAEVAQSPRYKITEKSQAVAFWCDPISGHATLYWYRQILGQGPELLVQFQDESVVDDSQLPKDRFSAERLKGVDSTLKIQPAELGDSAMYLCDSSLYCSAGGSYIEQFFGPGTRLTVL.

In its sample, this clonotype ranks as medium-sized. The chain combines TRBV29-1 with TRBJ2-5; no reliable D call. The germline V gene encodes CDR1 SQVTM and CDR2 ANQGSEA. V was shortened by 1 base and J by 2 bases, with 8 bases between the two germline ends. This CDR3 is built from 13 residues. The CDR3 spells CSVEVPQQETQYF. CDR3 in DNA: TGCAGCGTTGAAGTCCCCCAACAAGAGACCCAGTACTTC.

A word on this clonotype: At one of its ends the junction is not consistent with the germline gene, which may arise from a read error. The chain couples TRBV11-1 to TRBJ2-7, with TRBD1 matching over 7 bases. CDR3 length: 12 residues. Germline V CDR1 and CDR2: SGHAT, FQDESV (reference sequence). Written as DNA, the CDR3 is TGTGTCAGCAGCCGGACAGGTTACGAGCAGTACTTC. It encodes CVSSRTGYEQYF. Filled out from reference TRBV11-1 and TRBJ2-7, the complete variable domain reads EAEVAQSPRYKITEKSQAVAFWCDPISGHATLYWYRQILGQGPELLVQFQDESVVDDSQLPKDRFSAERLKGVDSTLKIQPAELGDSAMYLCVSSRTGYEQYFGPGTRLTVT.

In the case of this clonotype: One end of the junction fails to match germline, which may point to a read error. The V call is TRBV11-2, the J call TRBJ2-5; maybe TRBD1 (5 bases). This CDR3 has 17 residues. CDR1 is SGHAT, CDR2 FQNNGV, per germline. CDR3 coding DNA: TGTGCCAGCGGCTTAGGGGTCGCTTTCCGATTCCAAGAGACCCAGTACTTC. This sequence encodes CASGLGVAFRFQETQYF.

The V gene is TRBV4-3, the J gene TRBJ1-2; D not certain. CDR1 and CDR2 from the germline V gene are LGHNA and YSLEER. The V end lost 8 bases, the J end lost 8 bases, and 18 bases lay between the germline ends. The CDR3 has 13 amino acids. CDR3 in DNA: TGCGCCAGCCAAGAAGAGGGAGGCAGAGGCTACACCTTC. This gives the protein CASQEEGGRGYTF.

In the case of this clonotype: The CDR3 ends on some other residue instead of the conserved phenylalanine or tryptophan, so this is likely a read error. The chain employs TRBV4-1 and TRBJ2-7; 7 nucleotides match TRBD2. Germline loops: CDR1 MGHRA, CDR2 YSYEKL. The CDR3 is 14 amino acids. The CDR3 region has the DNA TGCGCCAACAGTCATACTAGCGATTCCTATGAGCAGTACCTC. Protein product: CANSHTSDSYEQYL.

Notes on this clonotype: No DNA is shown, since the ends of the CDR3 on it are uncertain; the CDR3 is the one TCRdb lists. The V and J genes are TRBV4-3 and TRBJ2-4; TRBD2 was called by the table and not checked on the DNA. CDR1 and CDR2 (germline): LGHNA, YSLEER. The CDR3 sequence runs 20 residues, both termini included. The CDR3 here is CASSQDLNLFGRGAINIQCF.

V gene TRBV6-2 or TRBV6-3 combines with J gene TRBJ2-7, with 7 positions matching TRBD2. V dropped 5 bases and J dropped 6; count of bases not matched to a gene: 10. The CDR3 totals 14 residues. Germline CDR1 reads MNHEY; CDR2 reads SVGEGT. The CDR3 DNA follows: TGTGCCAGCAGTATATCGGGAGGACTGGGCGAGCAGTACTTC. It translates to CASSISGGLGEQYF.